The 15 T cell receptor beta chains listed next were all sequenced from one sample in a study of blood T cell repertoires in COVID-19. Using immunoSEQ multiplex PCR, the repertoire was profiled, and TCRdb retains in-frame clones only, with some absent. The sample comprises about 340,000 clones, approximately 82% of which are singletons, and about 2.7% rests with the top ten. The sequencing input was peripheral blood. These receptor sequences come from a man aged 30 to 45 with active or convalescent COVID-19.

CDR3 loop: CASSRRGTDLSQPQHF. The CDR3 DNA reads as TGTGCCAGCAGCCGCCGGGGTACAGATTTAAGTCAGCCCCAGCATTTT. The gene calls are TRBV5-5 and TRBJ1-5; no definite D call. Trimming took 4 bases from V and 6 from J, leaving 20 bases between them. Germline V CDR1 and CDR2: SGHKS, YYEKEE (reference sequence). This CDR3 is built from 16 residues.

This clone was recorded a few times. The rearrangement joins TRBV11-2 to TRBJ1-3; D not certain. The CDR3 loop spans 12 amino acids. Per the germline V gene, CDR1 is SGHAT and CDR2 is FQNNGV. The DNA of the CDR3 is TGTGCGGCCAGGTCCTCTGGAAACACCATATATTTT. Its translation is CAARSSGNTIYF.

The J gene is TRBJ2-2, the V gene TRBV19; 7 bases line up with TRBD1. V lost 5 bases, J lost 1 base, and 7 bases stayed unmatched. Per germline, CDR1 LNHDA and CDR2 SQIVND (reference sequence). This CDR3 contains 16 residues. CDR3 amino acids: CASSGERTGNTGELFF. The CDR3 DNA reads as TGTGCCAGTAGTGGGGAACGGACAGGGAACACCGGGGAGCTGTTTTTT.

V is TRBV24-1 and J is TRBJ1-1; 10 bases line up with TRBD1. The trim removed 7 bases at V and 10 bases at J, leaving 2 bases unmatched. This CDR3 contains 11 residues. The germline V gene encodes CDR1 KGHDR and CDR2 SFDVKD. CDR3 nucleotides: TGTGCCACCAGAGACAGGGGGCGAGCTTTCTTT. Its translation: CATRDRGRAFF.

Here the CDR3 DNA reads TGTGCTAGTGGTCCCCCTCCAGGGGGAGAGACCCAGTACTTC. Translated, it gives CASGPPPGGETQYF. The chain links TRBV12-5 to TRBJ2-5; 7 nucleotides match TRBD1. V was clipped by 5 bases and J by 4 bases; unmatched bases: 7. This CDR3 contains 14 residues. Germline V CDR1 and CDR2: LGHNT, FRNRAP.

This chain uses TRBV6-6 with TRBJ2-1; TRBD2 matches at 12 bases. CDR3 size: 16 residues. Germline CDR1 is MNHNY and CDR2 is SVGAGI (reference sequence). Germline trimming cut 2 bases from V and 5 bases from J; bases unmatched to any gene: 4. The CDR3 DNA reads TGTGCCAGCAGTTACCCCAGACTAGCGGGGGACAATGAGCAGTTCTTC. The encoded protein is CASSYPRLAGDNEQFF.

The chain is built from TRBV9 and TRBJ2-3; TRBD2 matches 7 bases. The CDR3 extends over 15 amino acids. Per germline, CDR1 SGDLS and CDR2 YYNGEE. V was clipped by 3 bases and J by 0 bases; unmatched bases: 4. The CDR3 nucleotides are TGTGCCAGCAGCGCTATAGCGGGTAGCACAGATACGCAGTATTTT. Protein sequence: CASSAIAGSTDTQYF.

This chain links TRBV11-3 with TRBJ2-7; TRBD1 aligns across 9 bases. The V segment lost 5 bases and the J segment 2 bases; nucleotides outside the gene matches: 4. The CDR3 has 14 amino acids. CDR1 and CDR2 from the germline V gene are SGHNT and YENEEA. The CDR3: CASSPRDRAYEQYF. The CDR3 nucleotides read TGTGCCAGCAGCCCGCGGGACAGGGCCTACGAGCAGTACTTC.

This chain joins TRBV5-5 and TRBJ2-7; TRBD1 matches at 9 bases. CDR3 length: 16 residues. Germline V gene data show CDR1 as SGHKS and CDR2 as YYEKEE (reference sequence). The V gene end was trimmed by 1 base and the J gene end by 2 bases; junction bases not matched to a gene: 7. The CDR3, as DNA: TGTGCCAGCAGCTTGTCCGACAGGGGGGACCCCTACGAGCAGTACTTC. Its translation: CASSLSDRGDPYEQYF.

This clone was observed once. The genes are TRBV4-1 and TRBJ2-1, with TRBD2 identical over 12 bases. From germline, CDR1 is MGHRA and CDR2 YSYEKL. CDR3 length: 15 residues. Germline trimming cut 4 bases from V and 8 bases from J; bases unmatched to any gene: 6. The CDR3 protein is CASSLGLAGGDEQFF. For the CDR3, the DNA is TGCGCCAGCAGCCTGGGACTAGCGGGCGGGGATGAGCAGTTCTTC.

The chain is built from TRBV19 and TRBJ1-2, with D maybe TRBD1 (5 bases). Germline CDR1 and CDR2: LNHDA and SQIVND (reference sequence). With 3 bases removed from V and 4 bases from J, the gap between germline ends came to 6 bases. The CDR3 runs 12 residues. The CDR3 DNA follows: TGTGCCAGTAGTATGGACATCTATGGCTACACCTTC. Amino acid sequence: CASSMDIYGYTF.

The V gene is TRBV9, the J gene TRBJ1-2; D is undetermined. CDR1 and CDR2 (germline): SGDLS, YYNGEE. V dropped 0 bases and J dropped 4 bases, with 10 bases sitting between them. CDR3 length: 14 amino acids. CDR3 amino acids: CASSVVSGLYGYTF. As DNA, the CDR3 is TGTGCCAGCAGCGTAGTGTCAGGTCTCTATGGCTACACCTTC.

The rearrangement joins TRBV9 to TRBJ1-2, with unresolved D. Germline loops: CDR1 SGDLS, CDR2 YYNGEE. The CDR3 is made up of 17 amino acids. V was clipped by 0 bases and J by 3 bases, with 18 bases between them. The CDR3 spells CASSVDGVGQHYYGYTF. DNA of the CDR3: TGTGCCAGCAGCGTAGACGGAGTTGGCCAGCACTACTATGGCTACACCTTC.

The rearrangement links TRBV14 to TRBJ2-7; 10 bases align to TRBD2. The CDR3 length is 15 residues. Looked up from germline, CDR1 is SGHDN and CDR2 is FVKESK. V was pared by 1 base and J by 3 bases, with 3 bases of the junction left unmatched. The CDR3 protein is CASSQGTSGVYEQYF. DNA of the CDR3: TGTGCCAGCAGCCAAGGAACTAGCGGGGTCTACGAGCAGTACTTC.

The rearrangement joins TRBV5-4 to TRBJ2-1; 10 positions match TRBD2. The trim removed 3 bases at V and 2 bases at J, leaving 5 bases unmatched. The CDR3 is 16 residues long. The germline gives CDR1 SGHNT, CDR2 YYREEE (reference sequence). CDR3 DNA: TGTGCCAGCAGCTCGGCAGGGACTAGCGCCTACAATGAGCAGTTCTTC. Encoded protein: CASSSAGTSAYNEQFF.